The 20 T cell receptor beta chains presented below share a single source sample, sequenced in a study of cytomegalovirus exposure and HLA in healthy donors. PCR employed 60 Vbeta and 13 Jbeta primers. Produced via immunoSEQ multiplex PCR; TCRdb's table is partial and in-frame only. The clone table shows tens of thousands of clones, with the ten largest holding 1% to 1.5%. Sequences were obtained from PBMCs. The receptors come from a young man in good health and CMV-seronegative.

The chain's CDR3 is CASSQDGEYEQYF. The CDR3 DNA sequence: TGTGCCAGCAGCCAAGATGGAGAATACGAGCAGTACTTC. This chain links TRBV4-2 with TRBJ2-7; D gene uncertain. Trimming took off 0 bases at V and 4 bases at J, with 7 bases between the two ends. The CDR3 consists of 13 residues. The germline V gene has CDR1 LGHNA and CDR2 YNFKEQ.

The rearrangement links TRBV29-1 to TRBJ2-7; 7 positions agree with TRBD1. J was trimmed by 3 bases and V by 1 base; bases with no gene match: 6. Germline CDR1 SQVTM, CDR2 ANQGSEA. This CDR3 region has 14 residues. The DNA of the CDR3 is TGCAGCGTTGAAGGTACAGGGGAAAGCTACGAGCAGTACTTC. As protein: CSVEGTGESYEQYF.

The rearrangement uses TRBV2 and TRBJ2-5; D call uncertain. V lost 5 bases to trimming and J lost 1 base, with 2 bases between them. From germline, CDR1 is SNHLY and CDR2 FYNNEI. The CDR3 has 11 residues. The CDR3 loop is CASSLQETQYF. The CDR3 nucleotides read TGTGCCAGCAGTCTCCAAGAGACCCAGTACTTC.

V and J are TRBV18 and TRBJ2-5; a possible D gene is TRBD1 (5 bases). The CDR3 runs 16 residues. CDR1 is KGHSH, CDR2 LQKENI, per germline. Trimming took off 2 bases at V and 4 bases at J, with 17 bases between the two ends. The CDR3 DNA follows: TGTGCCAGCTCACCAACTTCTACAGGTCCTTCAGAGACCCAGTACTTC. Translating gives CASSPTSTGPSETQYF.

V is TRBV4-2 and J is TRBJ2-3; D might be TRBD1 (6 bases). Looked up from germline, CDR1 is LGHNA and CDR2 is YNFKEQ. Trimming removed 1 base from V and 4 bases from J, with 18 bases in between. The CDR3 covers 17 residues. The CDR3 sequence is CASSQGQGPGNPDTQYF. The CDR3 DNA reads TGTGCCAGCAGCCAAGGGCAGGGGCCCGGCAATCCAGATACGCAGTATTTT.

A word on this clone: Other DNA sequences from this sample encode an identical CDR3 as well. The rearrangement uses TRBV7-2 and TRBJ1-2; 9 nucleotides agree with TRBD1. This CDR3 contains 13 residues. Germline trimming cut 5 bases from V and 5 bases from J; bases unmatched to any gene: 3. Germline V CDR1 and CDR2: SGHTA, FQGNSA. CDR3 nucleotides: TGTGCCAGCAGCCCGGGACAGGGTTATGGCTACACCTTC. Its protein is CASSPGQGYGYTF.

This rearrangement joins TRBV13 to TRBJ1-2; D may be TRBD1 (5 bases). The CDR3 totals 15 residues. Per germline, CDR1 PRHDT and CDR2 FYEKMQ (reference sequence). The V gene lost 3 bases and the J gene lost 3 bases, with 14 bases spanning the gap. The CDR3 bases are TGTGCCAGCAGCTTCAAAGGGGTTCAGGACTATGGCTACACCTTC. This gives the protein CASSFKGVQDYGYTF.

This chain links TRBV6-5 with TRBJ1-1, with a possible D match to TRBD1 (6 bases). The germline CDR1 and CDR2 sequences are MNHEY and SVGAGI. This CDR3 is built from 13 residues. With 5 bases removed from V and 3 bases from J, the gap between germline ends came to 10 bases. The CDR3 here is CASSAQGYTEAFF. The CDR3 coding sequence is TGTGCCAGCAGTGCGCAGGGGTACACTGAAGCTTTCTTT.

The rearrangement uses TRBV19 and TRBJ1-1; 8 bases agree with TRBD1. This CDR3 is 14 amino acids long. The germline CDR1 and CDR2 sequences are LNHDA and SQIVND (reference sequence). Trimming took 6 bases from V and 2 from J; bases not matched to a gene: 5. CDR3 amino acids: CASRDRAFNTEAFF. In DNA form, the CDR3 reads TGTGCCAGTAGGGACAGGGCGTTTAACACTGAAGCTTTCTTT. Full variable domain (remainder filled in from reference TRBV19 and TRBJ1-1): DGGITQSPKYLFRKEGQNVTLSCEQNLNHDAMYWYRQDPGQGLRLIYYSQIVNDFQKGDIAEGYSVSREKKESFPLTVTSAQKNPTAFYLCASRDRAFNTEAFFGQGTRLTVV.

DNA of the CDR3: TGCGCCAGCAGCTCGGGACTAGCGGGAGCGAGCGAGCAGTACTTC. It is translated as CASSSGLAGASEQYF. This chain links TRBV5-1 with TRBJ2-7; 14 bases agree with TRBD2. The germline V gene encodes CDR1 SGHRS and CDR2 YFSETQ. This CDR3 comprises 15 residues. Unmatched junction bases numbered 5, after V lost 3 bases and J lost 6 bases.

The chain is built from TRBV10-3 and TRBJ2-5, with 12 bases fitting TRBD2. This CDR3 has 18 amino acids. The germline V gene encodes CDR1 ENHRY and CDR2 SYGVKD. Trimming took 2 bases from V and 5 from J; bases not matched to a gene: 12. CDR3 amino acids: CAISEHTETSGSGETQYF. DNA of the CDR3: TGTGCCATCAGTGAGCACACGGAGACTAGCGGGAGTGGGGAGACCCAGTACTTC.

The rearrangement joins TRBV10-3 to TRBJ1-1, with 7 bases identical to TRBD1. With 1 base clipped from V and 0 bases from J, the junction kept 8 bases outside the gene matches. This CDR3 comprises 17 residues. Germline V gene data show CDR1 as ENHRY and CDR2 as SYGVKD. The CDR3 here is CAISELRQGSMNTEAFF. For the CDR3, the DNA is TGTGCCATCAGTGAGTTAAGACAGGGATCTATGAACACTGAAGCTTTCTTT.

The chain is built from TRBV5-4 and TRBJ2-7, with 12 positions matching TRBD2. Germline V lookup: CDR1 SGHNT, CDR2 YYREEE (reference sequence). This CDR3 contains 16 residues. Trimming took 4 bases from V and 2 from J; bases not matched to a gene: 7. The CDR3 coding sequence is TGTGCCAGCAGCCCCGGGACTAGCGGGCTTACCTACGAGCAGTACTTC. Translating gives CASSPGTSGLTYEQYF.

This sequence joins TRBV27 and TRBJ2-7, with 7 bases fitting TRBD1. The CDR3 sequence is 13 residues long. V gave up 6 bases and J gave up 5 bases; unmatched junction bases: 7. Germline values: CDR1 MNHEY, CDR2 SMNVEV (reference sequence). The CDR3 coding sequence is TGTGCCAGCAGACCTCGACAGGGCCACGAGCAGTACTTC. It is translated as CASRPRQGHEQYF.

Note on this clone: A read error may account for a junction end that differs from germline. The chain is built from TRBV29-1 and TRBJ1-2; D is ambiguous. The germline V gene encodes CDR1 SQVTM and CDR2 ANQGSEA. This CDR3 region has 8 residues. The CDR3 here is CSVDGRSF. CDR3 DNA: TGCAGCGTTGATGGCAGGTCCTTC.

The rearrangement joins TRBV4-2 to TRBJ2-7; no firm D call. The germline V gene has CDR1 LGHNA and CDR2 YNFKEQ. V lost 4 bases and J 2 bases, leaving 9 bases between the germline ends. The CDR3 runs to 13 residues. The CDR3 sequence is CASSLQSAYEQYF. The CDR3 DNA is TGTGCCAGCAGCCTGCAGAGCGCCTACGAGCAGTACTTC.

The chain carries TRBV5-4 and TRBJ2-1; the D gene is possibly TRBD2 (6 bases). This CDR3 contains 14 residues. From germline, CDR1 is SGHNT and CDR2 YYREEE (reference sequence). Trimming stripped 4 bases from V and 6 bases from J, with 14 bases between. The CDR3 DNA reads TGTGCCAGCAGCGGCGGAGGGGTATCCAATGAGCAGTTCTTC. This encodes CASSGGGVSNEQFF.

The J gene is TRBJ2-1, the V gene TRBV4-3; D is uncertain. CDR1 is LGHNA and CDR2 is YSLEER in the germline V gene. The CDR3 has 13 amino acids. Trimming removed 0 bases at V and 9 bases at J, with 9 bases between. The CDR3 DNA follows: TGCGCCAGCAGCCAAGAGAGACAAAGTGAGCAGTTCTTC. This codes for CASSQERQSEQFF.

The V gene is TRBV6-1, the J gene TRBJ1-2; perhaps TRBD1 as D (6 bases). The V end was cut by 2 bases, the J end by 8 bases, with 12 bases between. Germline V lookup: CDR1 MNHNS, CDR2 SASEGT. The CDR3 runs to 13 residues. The CDR3 loop reads CASSESGVYGYTF. CDR3 nucleotide sequence: TGTGCCAGCAGTGAATCAGGGGTTTACGGCTACACCTTC.

CDR3 in amino acids: CASSLGGELYGYTF. CDR3 coding DNA: TGTGCCAGCAGCCTCGGGGGGGAACTCTATGGCTACACCTTC. V usage is TRBV7-8 and J usage is TRBJ1-2; a possible D gene is TRBD1 (5 bases). CDR1 is SGHVS and CDR2 is FQNEAQ in the germline V gene. There are 14 residues in the CDR3. V was shortened by 5 bases and J by 4 bases, with 14 bases between the two germline ends.